This TCR beta chain was retrieved from a study of beta chain features in type 1 diabetes. Study results and caveats: Overrepresentation of cells with high TCR expression could result from cDNA sequencing. It was not settled here whether HLA type affects TCRB rearrangement.

The sample holds a few counts of this clone. Its antigen is currently unknown. The CDR3 spans 14 residues. Trimming pared 5 bases from V and 5 bases from J, leaving 13 bases between. The germline CDR1 and CDR2 sequences are MRHNA and SNTAGT. Expressed TCRB transcripts got sequenced, as all isolated RNA was reverse transcribed. Produced via immunoSEQ multiplex PCR; TCRdb's table is partial and in-frame only. Of more than 350,000 clones listed, 11% are singletons. Heparinised blood was drawn once per donor, averaging approximately 100 mL. This chain uses TRBV6-4 with TRBJ2-1, with D maybe TRBD1 (6 bases). The sample comprised naive CD4+ T cells from blood. The source of this sequence is a woman under 30 in good health. The CDR3 DNA follows: TGTGCCAGCAGTAAAGAGACAGGAGACAATGAGCAGTTCTTC. Translation: CASSKETGDNEQFF.